These T cell receptor beta chains were read from a single sample in a study of blood T cell repertoires in COVID-19. The repertoire was sequenced with immunoSEQ multiplex PCR; TCRdb's copy has only in-frame clones and lacks some. Of roughly 240,000 clones in the sample, approximately 90% were seen once. The material sequenced was PBMCs or T cells enriched from blood (not recorded which). The source of these receptors is a man aged 50-60 years who had been exposed to COVID-19. The CDR3 runs from the conserved cysteine through the conserved F or W. Each record gives: D gene, V gene, clone size, J gene, CDR3 protein, CDR3 DNA. A D gene is named only where the DNA matches it firmly. Clone size is not always given. Where it is, it says once, few, many or a class for expanded clones.

D: NA; V: TRBV9; size: NA; J: TRBJ1-1; CDR3: CASGQIVNTEAFF; DNA: TGTGCCAGCGGTCAGATCGTGAACACTGAAGCTTTCTTT
D: NA; V: TRBV7-6; size: NA; J: TRBJ1-1; CDR3: CASSLGLRGPMNTEAFF; DNA: TGTGCCAGCAGCTTAGGACTCAGGGGACCGATGAACACTGAAGCTTTCTTT
D: TRBD2; V: TRBV5-4; size: NA; J: TRBJ2-1; CDR3: CASSQGGGPLGNEQFF; DNA: TGTGCCAGCAGCCAGGGCGGGGGGCCCCTGGGAAATGAGCAGTTCTTC
D: TRBD1; V: TRBV18; size: NA; J: TRBJ2-2; CDR3: CATIQGAPTGELFF; DNA: TGTGCCACCATCCAGGGGGCGCCAACCGGGGAGCTGTTTTTT
D: NA; V: TRBV4-1; size: few; J: TRBJ2-2; CDR3: CASSQDHFTGELFF; DNA: TGCGCCAGCAGCCAAGATCATTTCACCGGGGAGCTGTTTTTT
D: TRBD2; V: TRBV5-1; size: NA; J: TRBJ2-2; CDR3: CASSRRLAGNTGELFF; DNA: TGCGCCAGCAGCCGTAGACTAGCGGGAAACACCGGGGAGCTGTTTTTT
D: NA; V: TRBV15; size: NA; J: TRBJ1-2; CDR3: CATSRDRGDYGYTF; DNA: TGTGCCACCAGCAGAGATCGGGGGGACTATGGCTACACCTTC
D: TRBD1; V: TRBV29-1; size: NA; J: TRBJ1-4; CDR3: CSGGTGDEKLFF; DNA: TGCAGCGGGGGGACAGGGGATGAAAAACTGTTTTTT
D: TRBD1; V: TRBV5-1; size: NA; J: TRBJ1-2; CDR3: CASSYTGEDYGYTF; DNA: TGCGCCAGCAGCTACACAGGGGAAGACTATGGCTACACCTTC
D: NA; V: TRBV5-1; size: few; J: TRBJ1-3; CDR3: CASSYQGAGNTIYF; DNA: TGCGCCAGCAGCTATCAGGGCGCTGGAAACACCATATATTTT
D: NA; V: TRBV9; size: NA; J: TRBJ2-5; CDR3: CASSVGGGGTQYF; DNA: TGTGCCAGCAGCGTCGGAGGGGGGGGGACCCAGTACTTC
D: NA; V: TRBV2; size: NA; J: TRBJ1-5; CDR3: CASSRPGPWDQPQHF; DNA: TGTGCCAGCAGCCGACCGGGTCCTTGGGATCAGCCCCAGCATTTT
D: TRBD2; V: TRBV9; size: NA; J: TRBJ2-3; CDR3: CASSVSGRFGDTQYF; DNA: TGTGCCAGCAGCGTGAGCGGGAGATTTGGAGATACGCAGTATTTT
D: TRBD2; V: TRBV28; size: NA; J: TRBJ2-3; CDR3: CASNLSGRAFDTQYF; DNA: TGTGCCAGCAACCTTAGCGGGAGGGCCTTTGATACGCAGTATTTT
D: TRBD1; V: TRBV6-5; size: NA; J: TRBJ1-4; CDR3: CASSNHRGTNEKLFF; DNA: TGTGCCAGCAGTAACCACAGGGGAACTAATGAAAAACTGTTTTTT
D: TRBD1; V: TRBV11-3; size: NA; J: TRBJ2-1; CDR3: CASSLDRGSYNEQFF; DNA: TGTGCCAGCAGCCTAGACAGGGGGTCCTACAATGAGCAGTTCTTC
D: TRBD1; V: TRBV28; size: NA; J: TRBJ1-1; CDR3: CASRTLGQGSTEAFF; DNA: TGTGCCAGCAGAACCCTGGGACAGGGGAGCACTGAAGCTTTCTTT
D: NA; V: TRBV6-5; size: NA; J: TRBJ2-5; CDR3: CASSYSRGETQYF; DNA: TGTGCCAGCAGTTACTCGAGGGGGGAGACCCAGTACTTC
D: TRBD2; V: TRBV5-1; size: NA; J: TRBJ2-2; CDR3: CASSPGTSGSNTGELFF; DNA: TGCGCCAGCAGCCCCGGGACTAGCGGGTCGAACACCGGGGAGCTGTTTTTT
D: NA; V: TRBV10-3; size: NA; J: TRBJ1-2; CDR3: CAITTSPGTNYGYTF; DNA: TGTGCCATCACAACCTCGCCGGGGACAAACTATGGCTACACCTTC
D: NA; V: TRBV9; size: few; J: TRBJ1-1; CDR3: CASSVSTEAEAFF; DNA: TGTGCCAGCAGCGTTTCGACAGAGGCTGAAGCTTTCTTT
D: TRBD1; V: TRBV7-3; size: few; J: TRBJ1-2; CDR3: CASSLTGTETLSNYGYTF; DNA: TGTGCCAGCAGCCTGACCGGGACAGAAACCTTATCGAACTATGGCTACACCTTC
D: NA; V: TRBV11-2; size: NA; J: TRBJ2-1; CDR3: CASSFRRSSYNEQFF; DNA: TGTGCCAGCAGCTTTCGGAGAAGCTCCTACAATGAGCAGTTCTTC
D: TRBD2; V: TRBV27; size: NA; J: TRBJ2-6; CDR3: CASRQAGRSGANVLTF; DNA: TGTGCCAGCAGACAAGCCGGGAGGTCTGGGGCCAACGTCCTGACTTTC
D: NA; V: TRBV5-6; size: NA; J: TRBJ1-1; CDR3: CASSLGPSMNTEAFF; DNA: TGTGCCAGCAGCCTAGGTCCATCCATGAACACTGAAGCTTTCTTT
D: TRBD2; V: TRBV30; size: once; J: TRBJ2-5; CDR3: CAWRVREVSATLVETQYF; DNA: TGTGCCTGGAGAGTACGGGAGGTGTCAGCCACCCTGGTAGAGACCCAGTACTTC
D: NA; V: TRBV7-8; size: NA; J: TRBJ1-3; CDR3: CASSLAGTDRGNTIYF; DNA: TGTGCCAGCAGCTTAGCGGGGACGGATCGGGGGAACACCATATATTTT
D: TRBD2; V: TRBV5-1; size: once; J: TRBJ2-3; CDR3: CASSLGTGTSGTGGTDTQYF; DNA: TGCGCCAGCAGCTTGGGTACGGGGACTAGCGGGACCGGAGGCACAGATACGCAGTATTTT
D: NA; V: TRBV6-5; size: NA; J: TRBJ1-6; CDR3: CASSRAFYDSPLHF; DNA: TGTGCCAGCAGCCGCGCCTTTTACGATTCACCCCTCCACTTT
D: NA; V: TRBV28; size: NA; J: TRBJ1-1; CDR3: CASRSGSSRLLNTEAFF; DNA: TGTGCCAGCAGATCGGGGTCTAGCCGTCTTCTGAACACTGAAGCTTTCTTT
D: NA; V: TRBV5-1; size: NA; J: TRBJ2-5; CDR3: CASSLVSLQETQYF; DNA: TGCGCCAGCAGCTTGGTGTCCCTCCAAGAGACCCAGTACTTC
D: NA; V: TRBV29-1; size: NA; J: TRBJ1-2; CDR3: CSVATVNYGYTF; DNA: TGCAGCGTTGCGACAGTCAACTATGGCTACACCTTC
D: TRBD1; V: TRBV5-6; size: NA; J: TRBJ1-2; CDR3: CASSFSGTALYGYTF; DNA: TGTGCCAGCAGCTTCTCCGGGACAGCGCTCTATGGCTACACCTTC
D: TRBD2; V: TRBV4-1; size: NA; J: TRBJ2-3; CDR3: CASSHRFGAGDGSADTQYF; DNA: TGCGCCAGCAGCCACCGGTTCGGAGCGGGAGATGGAAGCGCAGATACGCAGTATTTT
D: NA; V: TRBV12-3/TRBV12-4; size: NA; J: TRBJ1-5; CDR3: CASSLDSNQPQHF; DNA: TGTGCCAGCAGTTTAGACAGTAATCAGCCCCAGCATTTT
D: NA; V: TRBV28; size: NA; J: TRBJ1-5; CDR3: CASSFVGEGNQPQHF; DNA: TGTGCCAGCAGTTTCGTGGGAGAGGGCAATCAGCCCCAGCATTTT
D: TRBD1; V: TRBV28; size: NA; J: TRBJ2-1; CDR3: CATSDRPSRDEQFF; DNA: TGTGCCACCTCGGACAGGCCTTCTCGGGATGAGCAGTTCTTC
D: NA; V: TRBV7-3; size: once; J: TRBJ1-1; CDR3: CASSLLTGSNTEAFF; DNA: TGTGCCAGCAGCTTATTGACTGGTTCGAACACTGAAGCTTTCTTT
D: NA; V: TRBV6-5; size: NA; J: TRBJ2-3; CDR3: CASSYSFDSSTDTQYF; DNA: TGTGCCAGCAGTTACTCGTTCGACTCGAGCACAGATACGCAGTATTTT
D: NA; V: TRBV11-2; size: NA; J: TRBJ1-2; CDR3: CASSLGGRDYGYTF; DNA: TGTGCCAGCAGCTTAGGGGGGCGGGACTATGGCTACACCTTC
D: TRBD1; V: TRBV7-2; size: NA; J: TRBJ2-5; CDR3: CASSAPGQGSLRGQETQYF; DNA: TGTGCCAGCAGCGCGCCGGGACAGGGGTCACTGCGGGGTCAAGAGACCCAGTACTTC
D: NA; V: TRBV3-1/TRBV3-2; size: once; J: TRBJ2-5; CDR3: CASSQQALQETQYF; DNA: TGTGCCAGCAGCCAACAGGCCCTCCAAGAGACCCAGTACTTC
D: TRBD1; V: TRBV6-5; size: NA; J: TRBJ1-2; CDR3: CASSPGQRYGYTF; DNA: TGTGCCAGCAGTCCGGGACAGAGATATGGCTACACCTTC
D: NA; V: TRBV29-1; size: NA; J: TRBJ1-2; CDR3: CSVAPGYDYGYTF; DNA: TGCAGCGTGGCACCGGGTTATGACTATGGCTACACCTTC
D: TRBD1; V: TRBV29-1; size: NA; J: TRBJ1-2; CDR3: CSVGDSDGYTF; DNA: TGCAGCGTAGGGGACAGCGATGGCTACACCTTC
D: NA; V: TRBV19; size: NA; J: TRBJ2-1; CDR3: CASSSGQPKKYNEQFF; DNA: TGTGCCAGTAGTAGTGGGCAGCCAAAGAAATACAATGAGCAGTTCTTC
D: NA; V: TRBV5-1; size: NA; J: TRBJ1-2; CDR3: CASSFAGRYGYTF; DNA: TGCGCCAGCAGCTTCGCAGGGCGCTATGGCTACACCTTC
D: TRBD2; V: TRBV11-2; size: NA; J: TRBJ2-5; CDR3: CASSLRPQGGETQYF; DNA: TGTGCCAGCAGCTTACGCCCTCAGGGAGGGGAGACCCAGTACTTC